Listed below are T cell receptor beta chains from one sample, sequenced in a study of CXCR3-negative and CXCR3-positive naive CD8 T cells. Each CDR3 protein gets one entry in TCRdb, which reprocessed the 5' RACE reads and gives no DNA. Its table lists 120,000 to 150,000 distinct CDR3 sequences. Material: naive CXCR3+ CD8+ T cells from blood. All receptors derive from a human donor in good health. Some clones in this sample may be carry-over from other donors' samples. The CDR3 runs from the conserved cysteine through the conserved F or W.

TRBV4-1,TRBJ2-7,CASSQVGTDSSYEQYF
TRBV24-1,TRBJ1-2,CATSEGAPANYGYTF
TRBV5-1,TRBJ1-4,CATTEGTTNEKLFF
TRBV7-9,TRBJ2-7,CASSHRDRSYEQYF
TRBV15,TRBJ2-3,CATSRPRSAPDTQYF
TRBV6-5,TRBJ2-2,CASRRTSSGGENTGELFF
TRBV24-1,TRBJ2-1,CATSAAGEYNEQFF
TRBV29-1,TRBJ1-2,CSVPSRYGYTF
TRBV7-9,TRBJ1-2,CASSSPVQGRPNYGYTF
TRBV7-9,TRBJ1-2,CASSPGGEGYTF
TRBV7-2,TRBJ2-1,CASSLATGEGSYNEQFF